A single sample is the source of the 6 T cell receptor beta chains below, sequenced in a study of T-cell reconstitution after alpha-beta-depleted transplantation in children. It was with unique molecular identifiers that the TCRbeta library was prepared. TCRdb re-analysed the PCR reads in MiXCR, keeping a single row per CDR3 protein. The sample lists approximately 590,000 distinct CDR3 sequences, about 11% occurring once. The sequences come from PBMCs from the stem cell graft donor, collected from the stem cell graft. These receptors came from a human donor who donated a stem cell graft to a child with acute myeloid leukemia.

This clonotype was seen ten or more times. The gene calls are TRBV5-5 and TRBJ1-1; no definite D call. The CDR3 spans 12 residues. Germline V gene data show CDR1 as SGHKS and CDR2 as YYEKEE (reference sequence). V gave up 2 bases and J gave up 4 bases, with 6 bases separating them. The CDR3 DNA reads TGTGCCAGCAGCTTTTTGACCACTGAAGCTTTCTTT. It is translated as CASSFLTTEAFF.

The chain joins TRBV27 to TRBJ1-5; the D is unclear. CDR1 and CDR2 from the germline V gene are MNHEY and SMNVEV (reference sequence). The ends were cut back, 3 bases at V and 2 bases at J, with 11 bases in the middle. The CDR3 length is 15 residues. The CDR3 DNA sequence: TGTGCCAGCAGTTTCAGTAGGGTCGGCAATCAGCCCCAGCATTTT. It yields the protein CASSFSRVGNQPQHF.

The chain couples TRBV20-1 to TRBJ1-2, with 9 bases that match TRBD1. Germline CDR1 and CDR2: DFQATT and SNEGSKA (reference sequence). V was pared by 7 bases and J by 2 bases, with 5 bases of the junction left unmatched. This CDR3 comprises 13 residues. CDR3 sequence (DNA): TGCAGTGAAGAGGACAGGGGAAACTATGGCTACACCTTC. Translated: CSEEDRGNYGYTF.

This clonotype has a count of ten or more. This sequence joins TRBV7-2 and TRBJ2-7; 14 nucleotides align to TRBD2. Losses at the gene ends were 9 bases for V and 11 bases for J; bases not matched to a gene: 9. Germline V lookup: CDR1 SGHTA, CDR2 FQGNSA. The CDR3 covers 13 residues. The CDR3 nucleotides are TGTGCCAGTGCCCAGGGACTAGCGGGAGAAAAGTACTTC. As protein: CASAQGLAGEKYF.

This sequence joins TRBV20-1 and TRBJ2-1; 9 nucleotides match TRBD2. Germline values: CDR1 DFQATT, CDR2 SNEGSKA (reference sequence). With V trimmed by 2 bases and J by 0 bases, 11 bases remained unmatched. The CDR3 has 18 residues. For the CDR3, the DNA is TGCAGTGCTAGAAATTTAGCGGGAGTGGCCCACTCCTACAATGAGCAGTTCTTC. Its translation: CSARNLAGVAHSYNEQFF.

The chain links TRBV12-3 or TRBV12-4 to TRBJ2-7; 7 bases fit TRBD2. J was trimmed by 0 bases and V by 2 bases; bases with no gene match: 10. The CDR3 totals 17 residues. The CDR3 here is CASSLSLLADASYEQYF. CDR3 bases: TGTGCCAGCAGTTTATCCCTCCTAGCGGATGCCTCCTACGAGCAGTACTTC.